Presented here are 11 T cell receptor beta chains from one specimen sequenced in a study of blood T cell repertoires in COVID-19. TCRdb's copy holds only in-frame clones and misses some; the assay was immunoSEQ multiplex PCR. The repertoire consists of 350,000 or so clones, with approximately 89% occurring once and the leading ten covering about 10%. Material: peripheral blood. The receptors were sampled from a woman in her twenties or thirties with COVID-19, enrolled during active disease.

The chain couples TRBV11-3 to TRBJ1-5; 7 positions agree with TRBD1. Germline V gene lookup returns CDR1 SGHNT and CDR2 YENEEA. The CDR3 has 14 residues. V gave up 5 bases and J gave up 7 bases; unmatched junction bases: 8. CDR3 sequence (DNA): TGTGCCAGCAGCCCCCGGACAGGCTACCAGCCCCAGCATTTT. This codes for CASSPRTGYQPQHF.

The gene calls are TRBV30 and TRBJ2-3, with 7 bases identical to TRBD2. Germline V CDR1 and CDR2: GTSNPN, SVGIG (reference sequence). V was clipped by 0 bases and J by 6 bases; unmatched bases: 9. This CDR3 is built from 15 residues. The CDR3 DNA sequence: TGTGCCTGGAGTGTAGCTAGCGGTCTTGTGGATACGCAGTATTTT. Translated: CAWSVASGLVDTQYF.

This clone was recorded many times. The chain is built from TRBV14 and TRBJ2-7; D is undetermined. The CDR3 consists of 13 residues. Trimming removed 1 base from V and 2 bases from J, with 6 bases in between. The germline CDR1 and CDR2 sequences are SGHDN and FVKESK. CDR3: CASSQAVAYEQYF. The CDR3 DNA reads TGTGCCAGCAGCCAAGCAGTTGCCTACGAGCAGTACTTC.

The J gene is TRBJ2-6, the V gene TRBV4-1; TRBD1 agrees at 7 bases. The CDR3 consists of 19 residues. The germline V gene encodes CDR1 MGHRA and CDR2 YSYEKL. V lost 7 bases and J lost 0; bases outside the gene matches: 15. In nucleotides, the CDR3 is TGCGCCAGCAACTCTTTTCCGGGACAGCACCTCTCTGGGGCCAACGTCCTGACTTTC. Its translation: CASNSFPGQHLSGANVLTF.

A remark on this clone: This sample includes further DNA sequences coding for the same CDR3. The rearrangement uses TRBV9 and TRBJ1-5; D is possibly TRBD1 (5 bases). V was cut by 0 bases and J by 7 bases, with 14 bases left in between. CDR1 and CDR2 from the germline V gene are SGDLS and YYNGEE. The CDR3 is made up of 15 amino acids. The DNA of the CDR3 is TGTGCCAGCAGCGTAGGTACCGGGGGAGGGCAGCCCCAGCATTTT. It translates to CASSVGTGGGQPQHF.

V gene TRBV5-1 combines with J gene TRBJ1-2; perhaps TRBD1 as D (5 bases). V was shortened by 0 bases and J by 7 bases, with 16 bases between the two germline ends. Germline V gene data show CDR1 as SGHRS and CDR2 as YFSETQ. The CDR3 totals 15 residues. This CDR3 is CASSLDPTGARGYTF. CDR3 DNA: TGCGCCAGCAGCTTGGACCCCACAGGTGCCCGTGGCTACACCTTC.

V usage is TRBV2 and J usage is TRBJ2-2; D possibly corresponds to TRBD2 (6 bases). Germline lookup yields CDR1 SNHLY and CDR2 FYNNEI. With 4 bases removed from V and 1 base from J, the gap between germline ends came to 7 bases. The CDR3 runs to 14 residues. DNA of the CDR3: TGTGCCAGCAGTGCTAGCGTGAACACCGGGGAGCTGTTTTTT. It specifies CASSASVNTGELFF.

The V and J genes are TRBV27 and TRBJ1-2, with D hard to call. Germline assignment: CDR1 MNHEY and CDR2 SMNVEV (reference sequence). V shed 3 bases and J shed 3 bases, with 8 bases lying between them. This CDR3 region has 13 residues. CDR3 DNA sequence: TGTGCCAGCAGTTTGGAGGTCTACTATGGCTACACCTTC. Amino acids: CASSLEVYYGYTF.

The chain has TRBV28 and TRBJ2-7; TRBD2 matches 8 bases. The CDR3 contains 15 residues. In germline, CDR1 is MDHEN, CDR2 SYDVKM. The trim removed 6 bases at V and 5 bases at J, leaving 12 bases unmatched. Written as DNA, the CDR3 is TGTGCCAGCAGCCAGCCGGGAGGGCCAATTAACGAGCAGTACTTC. Its protein product is CASSQPGGPINEQYF.

The J gene is TRBJ2-1, the V gene TRBV18; 13 bases are shared with TRBD2. The CDR3 has 18 residues. Germline CDR1 reads KGHSH; CDR2 reads LQKENI. The J segment lost 8 bases and the V segment lost 8 bases, leaving 18 bases of the junction unmatched. The CDR3 sequence is CASRNQFSTSGRAYEQFF. The CDR3 DNA follows: TGTGCCAGCAGAAACCAGTTTTCAACTAGCGGGAGGGCCTATGAGCAGTTCTTC.

This sequence joins TRBV2 and TRBJ1-5; D is perhaps TRBD1 (6 bases). Trimming cost V 8 bases and J 11 bases, with 19 bases left between them. Germline CDR1 and CDR2: SNHLY and FYNNEI. This CDR3 comprises 13 residues. CDR3 sequence (DNA): TGTGCCAGCGACAATTCCCTAAAGGGGGCCCAGCATTTT. This encodes CASDNSLKGAQHF.